One and the same sample provided the 20 T cell receptor beta chains below, sequenced in a study of T cell responses to AZD1222 COVID-19 vaccine. Assay: immunoSEQ multiplex PCR; the TCRdb copy retains only in-frame clones and omits some. The table has about 94,000 clones, about 88% seen once. The sequencing used peripheral blood, collected on day 0 of AZD1222 vaccination. All receptors come from an adult in good health.

This clone was observed a few times. The V and J genes are TRBV5-1 and TRBJ1-3; D is ambiguous. CDR1 and CDR2 from the germline V gene are SGHRS and YFSETQ. The V end was cut by 0 bases, the J end by 0 bases, with 10 bases between. The CDR3 sequence is 16 residues long. The CDR3 DNA reads TGCGCCAGCAGCTTGGAGCGCAGTCACTCTGGAAACACCATATATTTT. Translated: CASSLERSHSGNTIYF. Using reference TRBV5-1 and TRBJ1-3 for the parts outside the CDR3, the full variable domain is KAGVTQTPRYLIKTRGQQVTLSCSPISGHRSVSWYQQTPGQGLQFLFEYFSETQRNKGNFPGRFSGRQFSNSRSEMNVSTLELGDSALYLCASSLERSHSGNTIYFGEGSWLTVV.

This sequence joins TRBV19 and TRBJ1-5; 11 bases match TRBD1. Germline CDR1 reads LNHDA; CDR2 reads SQIVND (reference sequence). The CDR3 has 15 amino acids. The ends lost 3 bases at V and 4 bases at J; junction bases unmatched: 2. The CDR3 DNA follows: TGTGCCAGTAGTATTGGGACAGGGGGGAATCAGCCCCAGCATTTT. Its protein is CASSIGTGGNQPQHF.

V usage is TRBV2 and J usage is TRBJ1-3; D ambiguous. Germline-derived CDR1 and CDR2 are SNHLY and FYNNEI. The CDR3 length is 16 residues. V lost 4 bases to trimming and J lost 0 bases, with 13 bases between them. The CDR3 here is CASSGPTGPSGNTIYF. The CDR3 DNA reads as TGTGCCAGCAGTGGGCCCACTGGGCCCTCTGGAAACACCATATATTTT.

This chain connects TRBV6-5 to TRBJ2-1, with a weak D call TRBD1 (6 bases). This CDR3 spans 14 amino acids. Germline CDR1 reads MNHEY; CDR2 reads SVGAGI. Trimming stripped 6 bases from V and 5 bases from J, with 14 bases between. The CDR3 bases are TGTGCCAGCAGCCAAACAGGGACCGACAATGAGCAGTTCTTC. Its protein product is CASSQTGTDNEQFF.

This sequence joins TRBV9 and TRBJ1-5; D call uncertain. Germline CDR1 SGDLS, CDR2 YYNGEE. The CDR3 runs to 14 residues. V dropped 3 bases and J dropped 0 bases, with 7 bases sitting between them. Written as DNA, the CDR3 is TGTGCCAGCAGCGAGGGTCCTAGCAATCAGCCCCAGCATTTT. This codes for CASSEGPSNQPQHF. The variable domain in full, with the rest retrieved from reference TRBV9 and TRBJ1-5, is DSGVTQTPKHLITATGQRVTLRCSPRSGDLSVYWYQQSLDQGLQFLIQYYNGEERAKGNILERFSAQQFPDLHSELNLSSLELGDSALYFCASSEGPSNQPQHFGDGTRLSIL.

This clone was counted once. The genes are TRBV5-4 and TRBJ1-2; 7 bases are shared with TRBD1. Germline V lookup: CDR1 SGHNT, CDR2 YYREEE (reference sequence). With 3 bases clipped from V and 4 bases from J, the junction kept 9 bases outside the gene matches. The CDR3 totals 15 residues. In DNA form, the CDR3 reads TGTGCCAGCAGCTACAACAGGGGCTTTAGCTATGGCTACACCTTC. Its translation: CASSYNRGFSYGYTF.

This chain connects TRBV7-3 to TRBJ2-5; weak D call: TRBD2 (7 bases). Germline CDR1 SGHTA, CDR2 FQGTGA. Between the trimmed V and J ends, which lost 4 bases and 1 base, there was a span of 13 bases. The CDR3 is made up of 15 amino acids. CDR3 bases: TGTGCCAGCAGCTCCTTCGGGGGGCTCCAAGAGACCCAGTACTTC. Translation gives CASSSFGGLQETQYF.

This clone was observed a few times. The chain joins TRBV19 to TRBJ1-1, with TRBD1 as a possible D gene (5 bases). Per the germline V gene, CDR1 is LNHDA and CDR2 is SQIVND (reference sequence). The CDR3 contains 14 residues. The V and J ends lost 5 bases and 1 base respectively, with 11 bases between them. Here the CDR3 reads CASSWGTTNTEAFF. CDR3 coding DNA: TGTGCCAGTAGTTGGGGCACTACGAACACTGAAGCTTTCTTT. The full variable domain, in which reference TRBV19 and TRBJ1-1 provide the parts outside the CDR3, is DGGITQSPKYLFRKEGQNVTLSCEQNLNHDAMYWYRQDPGQGLRLIYYSQIVNDFQKGDIAEGYSVSREKKESFPLTVTSAQKNPTAFYLCASSWGTTNTEAFFGQGTRLTVV.

The chain uses TRBV18 and TRBJ1-2, with 7 bases lining up with TRBD1. The germline V gene encodes CDR1 KGHSH and CDR2 LQKENI. Trimming at V came to 5 bases and at J to 6 bases, leaving 6 bases not matched to a gene. This CDR3 region has 13 residues. The CDR3 nucleotides are TGTGCCAGCTCAACGACAGGGTTGGATGGCTACACCTTC. Residues: CASSTTGLDGYTF.

The chain employs TRBV6-6 and TRBJ2-3; 9 bases are a match to TRBD1. This CDR3 spans 14 amino acids. V lost 4 bases, J lost 6 bases, and 5 bases stayed unmatched. Germline CDR1 and CDR2: MNHNY and SVGAGI (reference sequence). CDR3 sequence reads: CASSLQGATDTQYF. CDR3 coding DNA: TGTGCCAGCAGTTTACAGGGGGCTACCGATACGCAGTATTTT.

V and J are TRBV6-2 or TRBV6-3 and TRBJ2-2; 8 bases agree with TRBD1. Germline-derived CDR1 and CDR2 are MNHEY and SVGEGT. J lost 0 bases, V lost 6 bases, and 12 bases had no gene match. The CDR3 runs to 18 residues. The CDR3 sequence is CASSLQGQGIPNTGELFF. CDR3 DNA sequence: TGTGCCAGCAGCTTACAAGGACAGGGTATACCGAACACCGGGGAGCTGTTTTTT.

This chain connects TRBV6-1 to TRBJ1-2; D not resolved. Germline lookup yields CDR1 MNHNS and CDR2 SASEGT. Between the trimmed V and J ends, which lost 1 base and 7 bases, there was a span of 10 bases. CDR3 length: 13 amino acids. CDR3: CASSEGPGSGYTF. In DNA, the CDR3 is TGTGCCAGCAGTGAAGGGCCTGGATCTGGCTACACCTTC.

This clone was counted once. This sequence joins TRBV7-9 and TRBJ1-6; D call uncertain. Per germline, CDR1 SEHNR and CDR2 FQNEAQ (reference sequence). Trimming shortened V by 2 bases and J by 12 bases, and 8 bases separated the two germline ends. This CDR3 has 12 amino acids. DNA for the CDR3: TGTGCCAGCAGCTTAAACCCTCGACCCCTCCACTTT. Translated: CASSLNPRPLHF.

The V and J genes are TRBV7-9 and TRBJ1-2; no reliable D call. V shed 5 bases and J shed 8 bases, with 15 bases lying between them. The germline V gene encodes CDR1 SEHNR and CDR2 FQNEAQ (reference sequence). This CDR3 spans 13 amino acids. The CDR3 region has the DNA TGTGCCAGCAGCCCCAACGTTTTGGCAGGCTACACCTTC. It encodes CASSPNVLAGYTF.

The gene calls are TRBV7-9 and TRBJ2-3; D possibly corresponds to TRBD1 (6 bases). CDR3 length: 14 residues. The V gene lost 5 bases and the J gene lost 4 bases, with 13 bases spanning the gap. Germline V lookup: CDR1 SEHNR, CDR2 FQNEAQ (reference sequence). The CDR3 sequence: CASSHRAGPDTQYF. The CDR3 DNA follows: TGTGCCAGCAGCCACAGGGCAGGGCCAGATACGCAGTATTTT.

J is TRBJ1-1 and V is TRBV11-1; unclear D gene. This CDR3 comprises 13 residues. Germline lookup yields CDR1 SGHAT and CDR2 FQDESV (reference sequence). Trimming took 0 bases from V and 7 from J, leaving 9 bases between them. In DNA, the CDR3 is TGTGCCAGCAGCTTAGCGCGTCGAGATGAAGCTTTCTTT. Translating gives CASSLARRDEAFF.

The chain is built from TRBV23-1 and TRBJ2-2, with D unresolved. TRBV23-1 is labeled an ORF, and its function is uncertain. This CDR3 region has 15 residues. Trimming pared 3 bases from V and 0 bases from J, leaving 8 bases between. The CDR3 loop reads CASSHGPANTGELFF. In nucleotides, the CDR3 is TGCGCCAGCAGTCACGGGCCAGCGAACACCGGGGAGCTGTTTTTT.

The count of this clone is one. J is TRBJ2-7 and V is TRBV5-1, with TRBD1 matching 8 bases. The CDR3 contains 16 residues. Germline CDR1 reads SGHRS; CDR2 reads YFSETQ. V shed 4 bases and J 1 base; nucleotides not matched to a gene: 10. This CDR3 is CASSASMDRESYEQYF. DNA of the CDR3: TGCGCCAGCAGCGCGTCGATGGACAGGGAATCCTACGAGCAGTACTTC.

The J gene is TRBJ1-1, the V gene TRBV11-3; D uncertain. Between the trimmed V and J ends, which lost 5 bases and 1 base, there was a span of 8 bases. CDR1 and CDR2 (germline): SGHNT, YENEEA. CDR3 size: 13 residues. Here the CDR3 DNA reads TGTGCCAGCAGCAATCAGAGGAACACTGAAGCTTTCTTT. Translation gives CASSNQRNTEAFF. The whole variable domain, filled in from reference TRBV11-3 and TRBJ1-1, reads EAGVVQSPRYKIIEKKQPVAFWCNPISGHNTLYWYLQNLGQGPELLIRYENEEAVDDSQLPKDRFSAERLKGVDSTLKIQPAELGDSAVYLCASSNQRNTEAFFGQGTRLTVV.

The J gene is TRBJ1-2, the V gene TRBV5-1; possible D gene TRBD1, 6 bases. The V gene lost 1 base and the J gene lost 0 bases, with 13 bases spanning the gap. The CDR3 loop spans 16 amino acids. The germline gives CDR1 SGHRS, CDR2 YFSETQ. The CDR3 loop reads CASSLYWTVANYGYTF. CDR3 nucleotides: TGCGCCAGCAGCTTGTATTGGACAGTGGCTAACTATGGCTACACCTTC.